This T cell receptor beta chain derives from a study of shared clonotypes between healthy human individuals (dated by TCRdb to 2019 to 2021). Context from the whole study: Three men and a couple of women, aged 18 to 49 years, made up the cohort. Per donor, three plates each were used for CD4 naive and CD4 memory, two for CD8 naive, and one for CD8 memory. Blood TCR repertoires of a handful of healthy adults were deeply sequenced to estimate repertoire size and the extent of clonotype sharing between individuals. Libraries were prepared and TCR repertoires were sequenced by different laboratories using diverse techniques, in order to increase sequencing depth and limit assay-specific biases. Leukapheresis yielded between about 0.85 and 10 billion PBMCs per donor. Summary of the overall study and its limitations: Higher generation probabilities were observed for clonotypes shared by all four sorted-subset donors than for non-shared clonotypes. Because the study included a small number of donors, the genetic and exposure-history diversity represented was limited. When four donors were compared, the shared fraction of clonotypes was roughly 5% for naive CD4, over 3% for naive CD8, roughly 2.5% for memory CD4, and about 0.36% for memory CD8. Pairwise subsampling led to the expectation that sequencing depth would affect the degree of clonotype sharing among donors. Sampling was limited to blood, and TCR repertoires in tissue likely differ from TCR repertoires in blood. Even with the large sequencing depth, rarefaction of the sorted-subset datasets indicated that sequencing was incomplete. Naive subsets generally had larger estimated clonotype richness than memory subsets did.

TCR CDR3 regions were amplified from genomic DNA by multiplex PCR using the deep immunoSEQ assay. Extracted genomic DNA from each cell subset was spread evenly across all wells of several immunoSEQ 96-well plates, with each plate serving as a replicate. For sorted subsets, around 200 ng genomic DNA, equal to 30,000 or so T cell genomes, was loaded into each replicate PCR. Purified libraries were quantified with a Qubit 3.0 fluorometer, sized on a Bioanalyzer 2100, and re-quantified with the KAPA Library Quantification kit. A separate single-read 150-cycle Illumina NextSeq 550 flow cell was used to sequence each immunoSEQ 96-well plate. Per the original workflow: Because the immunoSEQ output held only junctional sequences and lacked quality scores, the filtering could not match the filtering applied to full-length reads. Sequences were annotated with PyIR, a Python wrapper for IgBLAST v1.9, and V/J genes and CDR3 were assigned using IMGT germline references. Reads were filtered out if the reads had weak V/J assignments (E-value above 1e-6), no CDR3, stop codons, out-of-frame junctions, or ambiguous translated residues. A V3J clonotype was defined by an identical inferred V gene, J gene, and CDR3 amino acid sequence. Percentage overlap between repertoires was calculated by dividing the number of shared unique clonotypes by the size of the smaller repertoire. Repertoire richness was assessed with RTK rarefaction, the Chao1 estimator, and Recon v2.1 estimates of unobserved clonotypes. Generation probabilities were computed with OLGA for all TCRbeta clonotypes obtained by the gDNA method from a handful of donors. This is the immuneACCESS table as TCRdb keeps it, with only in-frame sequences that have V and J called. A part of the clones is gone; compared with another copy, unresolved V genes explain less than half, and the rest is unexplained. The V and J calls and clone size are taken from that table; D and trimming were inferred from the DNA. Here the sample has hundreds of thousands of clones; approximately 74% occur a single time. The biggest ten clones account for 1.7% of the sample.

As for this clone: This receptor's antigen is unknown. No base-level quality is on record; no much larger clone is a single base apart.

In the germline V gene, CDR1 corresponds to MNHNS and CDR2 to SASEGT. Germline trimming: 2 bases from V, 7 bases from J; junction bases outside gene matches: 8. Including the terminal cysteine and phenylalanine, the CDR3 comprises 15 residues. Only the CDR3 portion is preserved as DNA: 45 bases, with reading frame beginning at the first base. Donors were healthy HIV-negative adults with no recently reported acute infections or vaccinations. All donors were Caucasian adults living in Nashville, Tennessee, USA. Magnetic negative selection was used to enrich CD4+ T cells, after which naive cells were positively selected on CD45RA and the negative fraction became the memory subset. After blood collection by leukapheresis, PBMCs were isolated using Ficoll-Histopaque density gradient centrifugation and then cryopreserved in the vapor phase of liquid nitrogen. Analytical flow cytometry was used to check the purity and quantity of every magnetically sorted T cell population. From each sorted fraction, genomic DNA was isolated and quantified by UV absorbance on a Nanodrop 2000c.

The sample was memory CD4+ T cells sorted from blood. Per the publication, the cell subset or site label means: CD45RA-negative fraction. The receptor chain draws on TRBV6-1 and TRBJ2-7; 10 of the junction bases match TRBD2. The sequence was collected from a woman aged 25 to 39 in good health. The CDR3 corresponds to CASSERASGSDEQYF. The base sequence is TGTGCCAGCAGTGAAAGGGCTAGCGGGAGTGATGAGCAGTACTTC.